A selection of T cell receptor beta chains follows, all from one sample in a study of cytomegalovirus exposure and HLA in healthy donors. TCRdb's copy holds only in-frame clones and misses some; the assay was immunoSEQ multiplex PCR. There are 84,000 or so clones in the sample; about four fifths occur only once, and roughly 2.4% lies in the top ten. Source material: PBMCs. All receptors derive from a woman between 50 and 59 years old in good health and CMV-seronegative. Both conserved end residues are part of each CDR3. D genes are given only for firm matches.

D	V	J	CDR3	DNA
-	TRBV15	TRBJ1-2	CATSRVRDFWGYTF	TGTGCCACCAGCAGGGTCAGGGACTTCTGGGGCTACACCTTC
TRBD2	TRBV6-1	TRBJ2-6	CASTPSGTGANVLTF	TGTGCCAGCACACCTAGCGGGACTGGGGCCAACGTCCTGACTTTC
-	TRBV7-9	TRBJ2-5	CASSLESGFPQETQYF	TGTGCCAGCAGCTTAGAGAGTGGTTTTCCCCAAGAGACCCAGTACTTC
TRBD1	TRBV7-9	TRBJ2-5	CASSFGQGAEETQYF	TGTGCCAGCAGCTTTGGACAGGGGGCCGAAGAGACCCAGTACTTC
-	TRBV6-1	TRBJ2-3	CATRGGGEADTQYF	TGTGCCACACGTGGTGGCGGGGAGGCAGATACGCAGTATTTT
TRBD1	TRBV9	TRBJ1-2	CASSRDSTNYGYTF	TGTGCCAGCAGCAGGGACAGCACTAACTATGGCTACACCTTC
TRBD1	TRBV5-8	TRBJ2-5	CASSGGTGGLGTQYF	TGTGCCAGCAGCGGAGGGACAGGGGGCTTAGGGACCCAGTACTTC
TRBD1	TRBV6-1	TRBJ1-1	CASRDRDPMNTEAFF	TGTGCCAGCAGGGACAGGGACCCGATGAACACTGAAGCTTTCTTT
-	TRBV5-4	TRBJ2-2	CASSSTGTNTGELFF	TGTGCCAGCAGCTCCACCGGGACTAACACCGGGGAGCTGTTTTTT
-	TRBV29-1	TRBJ2-3	CSVSRGSTDTQYF	TGCAGCGTAAGCAGGGGTAGCACAGATACGCAGTATTTT
-	TRBV7-9	TRBJ2-2	CASSFRVSGELFF	TGTGCCAGCAGTTTCCGTGTCTCCGGGGAGCTGTTTTTT
-	TRBV29-1	TRBJ1-2	CSVEGSRYGYTF	TGCAGCGTTGAAGGGAGCCGGTATGGCTACACCTTC
TRBD1	TRBV12-5	TRBJ2-1	CASGNDREKGNEQFF	TGTGCTAGTGGCAATGACAGGGAAAAAGGCAATGAGCAGTTCTTC
TRBD1	TRBV6-6	TRBJ2-1	CASSYVSDRGIDEQFF	TGTGCCAGCAGTTACGTCTCGGACAGGGGTATCGATGAGCAGTTCTTC
TRBD1	TRBV7-7	TRBJ1-4	CASSPLTGRGSKKLFF	TGTGCTAGCAGCCCATTGACAGGGCGCGGTAGTAAAAAACTGTTTTTT
-	TRBV6-5	TRBJ1-1	CASSLGQNTEAFF	TGTGCCAGCAGTCTAGGACAGAACACTGAAGCTTTCTTT
-	TRBV4-1	TRBJ1-5	CASSQDPLAGGNQPQHF	TGCGCCAGCAGCCAAGATCCCCTGGCAGGGGGCAATCAGCCCCAGCATTTT